This TCR beta chain stems from a study of regulatory T cells in long-lasting Graves disease. Time point reported: newly diagnosed GD, antithyroid drugs for less than 3 months. Researchers made the TCR library from RNA that was extracted from PBMCs. Graves' disease diagnosis was established per American Thyroid Association guidelines. Study findings and constraints: TRBV28, TRBJ1-2 and TRBJ2-5 emerged as the favored segments in persistent disease.

CDR3 regions were amplified by Arm-PCR using iRepertoire HTBI primers to build TCR beta libraries. TCRdb passed the multiplex PCR reads through MiXCR, listing each CDR3 protein once. The sample yields 400,000 to 500,000 distinct CDR3 sequences, over 15% seen once. Germline loops: CDR1 SGHRS, CDR2 YFSETQ. CDR3 size: 16 residues. This clonotype appeared many times. Its antigen is not known. At one of its ends the junction is not consistent with the germline gene, which may arise from a read error. This sample was also put to use in a study of T cells in Graves' hyperthyroidism and ophthalmopathy. According to that study: TCR CDR3 regions were first amplified by RT-PCR with HTBI primers.

This chain links TRBV5-1 with TRBJ2-1, with 9 bases lining up with TRBD1. This clonotype originated in a woman in her twenties or thirties with Graves disease. Here the sequenced sample was peripheral blood mononuclear cells (PBMCs), taken at new diagnosis, from a patient treated with antithyroid drugs. CDR3 residues: CASSPQGAGSYNEQFF. DNA for the CDR3: TGTGCCAGCAGCCCACAGGGGGCAGGGTCCTACAATGAGCAGTTCTTC. Full variable domain (missing parts from reference TRBV5-1 and TRBJ2-1): KAGVTQTPRYLIKTRGQQVTLSCSPISGHRSVSWYQQTPGQGLQFLFEYFSETQRNKGNFPGRFSGRQFSNSRSEMNVSTLELGDSALYLCASSPQGAGSYNEQFFGPGTRLTVL.